These T cell receptor beta chains were read from a single sample in a study of blood T cell repertoires in COVID-19. Sequenced by immunoSEQ multiplex PCR; TCRdb stores in-frame clones only, minus some. The repertoire includes more than 70,000 clones, 86% of them detected once, and less than 5% sits in the top ten. The material sequenced was peripheral blood. The receptors come from a man aged 50 or older with active or convalescent COVID-19. Each CDR3 is given with its conserved first and last residue. Each record gives: D gene, V gene, J gene, clone size, CDR3 protein, CDR3 DNA. D genes are given only for firm matches. Clone size appears in some rows only: once, few, many, or a class for an expanded clone.

.	TRBV27	TRBJ1-6	.	CASSRLQGPSYNSPLHF	TGTGCCAGCAGTCGGTTACAGGGTCCCTCCTATAATTCACCCCTCCACTTT
.	TRBV5-8	TRBJ2-2	.	CASSWGGGWDTGELFF	TGTGCCAGCAGCTGGGGGGGCGGATGGGACACCGGGGAGCTGTTTTTT
TRBD1	TRBV25-1	TRBJ2-7	.	CASSDPRDRDYEQYF	TGTGCCAGCAGTGATCCGAGGGACAGGGACTACGAGCAGTACTTC
TRBD1	TRBV7-9	TRBJ1-4	.	CASSQTGRDEKLFF	TGTGCCAGCAGCCAGACAGGGCGGGACGAAAAACTGTTTTTT
TRBD1	TRBV5-1	TRBJ2-5	.	CASSARDSQETQYF	TGCGCCAGCAGCGCCAGGGACAGCCAAGAGACCCAGTACTTC
.	TRBV19	TRBJ2-1	.	CASSPIPLGGNEQFF	TGTGCCAGTAGTCCTATACCCCTAGGGGGAAATGAGCAGTTCTTC
TRBD1	TRBV19	TRBJ1-1	.	CASSSGQGPEAFF	TGTGCCAGTAGCTCAGGACAGGGACCTGAAGCTTTCTTT
.	TRBV10-1	TRBJ1-1	many	CASSESGGTTEAFF	TGCGCCAGCAGTGAGTCTGGCGGAACCACTGAAGCTTTCTTT
.	TRBV24-1	TRBJ1-1	.	CAPQGRITEAFF	TGTGCCCCCCAGGGGCGGATCACTGAAGCTTTCTTT
.	TRBV7-2	TRBJ2-5	.	CASSQGQETQYF	TGTGCCAGCAGTCAGGGGCAAGAGACCCAGTACTTC
.	TRBV28	TRBJ1-3	once	CASSLMATIYF	TGTGCCAGCAGTTTAATGGCCACCATATATTTT
TRBD1	TRBV7-2	TRBJ2-1	.	CASSLYRTGGEQFF	TGTGCCAGCAGCCTATACAGGACAGGGGGTGAGCAGTTCTTC
.	TRBV9	TRBJ2-2	.	CASSPGTSNTGELFF	TGTGCCAGCAGTCCCGGGACTTCGAACACCGGGGAGCTGTTTTTT